These 13 T cell receptor beta chains were sequenced from one sample in a study of cytomegalovirus exposure and HLA in healthy donors. This PCR relied on a set of 60 Vbeta primers and 13 Jbeta primers. The table came from immunoSEQ multiplex PCR; TCRdb's copy has only in-frame clones and leaves some out. The sample totals 45,000 to 50,000 clones. The sample consisted of PBMCs. The source is a male donor in good health and CMV-seronegative.

On this clone itself: At one of its ends the junction is not consistent with the germline gene, which may arise from a read error. The chain links TRBV30 to TRBJ2-7; TRBD2 matches 9 bases. The CDR3 runs to 15 residues. The germline V gene encodes CDR1 GTSNPN and CDR2 SVGIG (reference sequence). CDR3 DNA sequence: TGTGCCTGGAGTGTCCCAGCGGGGGGCTCCTCCGAGCAGTACTTC. Its translation is CAWSVPAGGSSEQYF.

The chain combines TRBV19 with TRBJ2-5; D perhaps matches TRBD1 (6 bases). Per germline, CDR1 LNHDA and CDR2 SQIVND (reference sequence). There are 15 residues in the CDR3. The V end lost 1 base, the J end lost 4 bases, and 13 bases lay between the germline ends. The CDR3 DNA reads TGTGCCAGTAGTATAGTTTTAGGGGGTTCAGAGACCCAGTACTTC. As protein: CASSIVLGGSETQYF.

The J gene is TRBJ2-5, the V gene TRBV6-5; tentatively, D is TRBD2 (6 bases). CDR1 is MNHEY and CDR2 is SVGAGI in the germline V gene. V was trimmed by 5 bases and J by 1 base, leaving 8 bases between them. CDR3 size: 13 residues. CDR3 protein: CASSGGTQETQYF. The CDR3 bases are TGTGCCAGCAGTGGCGGGACCCAAGAGACCCAGTACTTC.

The gene calls are TRBV25-1 and TRBJ2-3, with TRBD1 as a possible D gene (6 bases). This CDR3 has 16 residues. The V gene lost 0 bases and the J gene lost 2 bases, with 12 bases spanning the gap. The germline gives CDR1 MGHDK, CDR2 SYGVNS. CDR3 residues: CASSEYFPGDTDTQYF. Here the CDR3 DNA reads TGTGCCAGCAGTGAATATTTCCCAGGGGACACAGATACGCAGTATTTT. Filled out from reference TRBV25-1 and TRBJ2-3, the complete variable domain reads EADIYQTPRYLVIGTGKKITLECSQTMGHDKMYWYQQDPGMELHLIHYSYGVNSTEKGDLSSESTVSRIRTEHFPLTLESARPSHTSQYLCASSEYFPGDTDTQYFGPGTRLTVL.

This chain connects TRBV5-1 to TRBJ2-5; D gene uncertain. V was clipped by 1 base and J by 3 bases, with 13 bases between them. CDR3 length equals 15 residues. Looked up from germline, CDR1 is SGHRS and CDR2 is YFSETQ. CDR3 residues: CASSLLSGSKETQYF. CDR3 coding DNA: TGCGCCAGCAGCTTGTTGTCAGGCTCCAAAGAGACCCAGTACTTC.

The chain uses TRBV14 and TRBJ1-1; TRBD1 might be the D (6 bases). CDR1 SGHDN and CDR2 FVKESK come from the germline V gene. Trimming took off 5 bases at V and 12 bases at J, with 16 bases between the two ends. This CDR3 is 12 amino acids long. The CDR3 DNA reads TGTGCCAGCAGCTCACTTACAGGGTCAACTTTCTTT. Translating gives CASSSLTGSTFF.

This chain connects TRBV14 to TRBJ2-7, with D unresolved. The length of the CDR3 is 14 residues. The germline V gene has CDR1 SGHDN and CDR2 FVKESK. Trimming stripped 0 bases from V and 5 bases from J, with 11 bases between. CDR3 in amino acids: CASSQDPGFDEQYF. In DNA form, the CDR3 reads TGTGCCAGCAGCCAAGATCCAGGTTTCGACGAGCAGTACTTC.

The genes are TRBV10-3 and TRBJ2-1, with TRBD2 identical over 9 bases. Germline CDR1 ENHRY, CDR2 SYGVKD. The CDR3 spans 14 residues. The V gene end was trimmed by 9 bases and the J gene end by 8 bases; junction bases not matched to a gene: 11. The CDR3 sequence: CAISGRGGLDEQFF. The CDR3 nucleotides read TGTGCCATTTCTGGGCGGGGGGGCCTCGATGAGCAGTTCTTC.

With respect to this clone: One end of the junction is discordant with germline, which a read error may explain. The rearrangement links TRBV7-7 to TRBJ2-5, with 8 bases lining up with TRBD1. CDR1 and CDR2 (germline): SSHAT, FNYEAQ (reference sequence). The CDR3 runs to 14 residues. This CDR3 is CASSLDRGVETQYF. The CDR3 bases are TGTGCTAGCAGCTTAGACAGGGGCGTCGAGACCCAGTACTTC.

The gene calls are TRBV20-1 and TRBJ1-2; possible D gene TRBD1, 5 bases. CDR3 length: 11 amino acids. Germline V gene sequence: CDR1 DFQATT, CDR2 SNEGSKA (reference sequence). V was pared by 6 bases and J by 7 bases, with 12 bases between. The CDR3 DNA sequence: TGCAGTGCCCCAGGGTTGGCTGGCTACACCTTC. This gives the protein CSAPGLAGYTF.

The chain uses TRBV6-1 and TRBJ1-6; the D gene is possibly TRBD1 (5 bases). The germline V gene encodes CDR1 MNHNS and CDR2 SASEGT. This CDR3 is built from 20 residues. V lost 3 bases, J lost 0 bases, and 21 bases lay in between. Here the CDR3 reads CASSDDRTLEYSSYNSPLHF. CDR3 DNA sequence: TGTGCCAGCAGTGACGACAGAACTTTAGAATATAGCTCCTATAATTCACCCCTCCACTTT.

The rearrangement joins TRBV4-3 to TRBJ2-1, with TRBD2 identical over 13 bases. V shed 1 base, J shed 8 bases, and the junction held 5 bases outside the gene matches. The CDR3 spans 16 residues. The germline gives CDR1 LGHNA, CDR2 YSLEER. CDR3: CASSQALLAGGHEQFF. CDR3 sequence (DNA): TGCGCCAGCAGCCAAGCCCTACTAGCGGGGGGGCATGAGCAGTTCTTC.

V and J are TRBV9 and TRBJ1-1; a weak D match, TRBD1 (5 bases). V dropped 0 bases and J dropped 1 base, with 7 bases sitting between them. There are 14 residues in the CDR3. Germline CDR1 SGDLS, CDR2 YYNGEE. The CDR3 DNA reads TGTGCCAGCAGCGTAGCTCAGGGGAACACTGAAGCTTTCTTT. Amino acid sequence: CASSVAQGNTEAFF.